The clone carrying this TCR beta chain was counted a single time. This entry is derived from a study of blood T cell repertoires in COVID-19. Study background: Spain, Italy and the United States supplied samples that represented acute and convalescent COVID-19. The cDNA or gDNA used as material had been derived from T cells, B-cell-depleted T cells, or PBMCs.

Original data processing: It was from reference gene primer amplification that nucleated cell counts were estimated. Sequenced by immunoSEQ multiplex PCR; TCRdb stores in-frame clones only, minus some. That table supplies the V and J calls and clone size; D and trimming were determined from the DNA. The repertoire holds some 150,000 clones, with roughly 80% as singletons. There are 13 residues in the CDR3. The germline V gene encodes CDR1 GTSNPN and CDR2 SVGIG (reference sequence). Trimming pared 6 bases from V and 3 bases from J, leaving 12 bases between. Sequencing was performed on peripheral blood. The gene calls are TRBV30 and TRBJ1-5; tentatively, D is TRBD1 (6 bases). The TCR comes from a woman aged 60-70 years with acute or convalescent COVID-19. The CDR3 region has the DNA TGTGCCTGTTCACCAGGGGCCAATCAGCCCCAGCATTTT. Its translation: CACSPGANQPQHF.